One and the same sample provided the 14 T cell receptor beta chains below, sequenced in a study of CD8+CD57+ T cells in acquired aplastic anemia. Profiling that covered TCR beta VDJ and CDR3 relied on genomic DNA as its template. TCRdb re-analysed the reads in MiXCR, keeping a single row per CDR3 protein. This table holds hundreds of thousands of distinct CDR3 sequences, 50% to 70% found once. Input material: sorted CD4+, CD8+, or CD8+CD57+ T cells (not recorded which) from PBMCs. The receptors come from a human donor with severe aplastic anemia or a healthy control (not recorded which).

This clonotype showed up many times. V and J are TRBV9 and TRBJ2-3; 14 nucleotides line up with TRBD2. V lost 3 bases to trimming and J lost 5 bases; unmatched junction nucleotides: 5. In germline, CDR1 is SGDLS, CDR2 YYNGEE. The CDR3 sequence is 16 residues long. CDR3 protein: CASSGGTSGGLDTQYF. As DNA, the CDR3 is TGTGCCAGCAGCGGGGGGACTAGCGGGGGACTAGATACGCAGTATTTT.

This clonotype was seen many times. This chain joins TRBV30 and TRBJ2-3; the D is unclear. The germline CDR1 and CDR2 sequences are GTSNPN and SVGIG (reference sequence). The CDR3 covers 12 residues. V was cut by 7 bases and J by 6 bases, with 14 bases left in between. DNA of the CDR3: TGTGCCTTTGATACTATCCCGGATACGCAGTATTTT. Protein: CAFDTIPDTQYF.

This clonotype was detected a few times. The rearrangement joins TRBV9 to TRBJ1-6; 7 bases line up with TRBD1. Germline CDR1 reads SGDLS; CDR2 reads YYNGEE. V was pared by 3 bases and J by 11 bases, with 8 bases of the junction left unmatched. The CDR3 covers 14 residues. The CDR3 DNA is TGTGCCAGCAGCGCCGAGACAGGGACGGCACCCCTCCACTTT. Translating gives CASSAETGTAPLHF.

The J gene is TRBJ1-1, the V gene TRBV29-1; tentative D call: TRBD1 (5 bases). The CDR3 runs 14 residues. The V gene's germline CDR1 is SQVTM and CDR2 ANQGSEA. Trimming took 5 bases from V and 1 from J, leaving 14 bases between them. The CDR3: CSVTRGDPNTEAFF. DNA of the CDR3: TGCAGCGTTACGAGGGGAGATCCGAACACTGAAGCTTTCTTT. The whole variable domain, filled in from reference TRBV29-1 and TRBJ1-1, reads SAVISQKPSRDICQRGTSLTIQCQVDSQVTMMFWYRQQPGQSLTLIATANQGSEATYESGFVIDKFPISRPNLTFSTLTVSNMSPEDSSIYLCSVTRGDPNTEAFFGQGTRLTVV.

The chain's CDR3 is CASRDRRNTEAFF. CDR3 in DNA: TGTGCCAGCAGGGACAGGAGGAACACTGAAGCTTTCTTT. The gene calls are TRBV2 and TRBJ1-1, with 7 bases identical to TRBD1. After removal of 6 bases from V and 1 base from J, the junction contained 2 bases not matched to a gene. CDR1 is SNHLY and CDR2 is FYNNEI in the germline V gene. The CDR3 length is 13 residues.

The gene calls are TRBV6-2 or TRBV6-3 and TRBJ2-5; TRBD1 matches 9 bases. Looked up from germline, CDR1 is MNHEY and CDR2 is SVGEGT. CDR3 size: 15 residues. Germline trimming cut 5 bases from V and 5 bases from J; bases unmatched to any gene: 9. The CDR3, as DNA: TGTGCCAGCAGTAGGGGACAGGGAATAATGGAGACCCAGTACTTC. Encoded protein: CASSRGQGIMETQYF.

In nucleotides, the CDR3 is TGTGCCAGCAGCTTAGCCAAGCTCCTGGAGACCCAGTACTTC. It translates to CASSLAKLLETQYF. The V and J genes are TRBV7-8 and TRBJ2-5; the D is unclear. The CDR3 consists of 14 residues. Trimming shortened V by 0 bases and J by 5 bases, and 10 bases separated the two germline ends. Germline V lookup: CDR1 SGHVS, CDR2 FQNEAQ.

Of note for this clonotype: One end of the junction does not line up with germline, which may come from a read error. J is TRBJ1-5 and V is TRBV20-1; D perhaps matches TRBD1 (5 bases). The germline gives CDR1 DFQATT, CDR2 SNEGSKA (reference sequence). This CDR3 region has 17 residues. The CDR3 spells CSARDSGAGYSNQPQHF. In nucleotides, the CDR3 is TGCAGTGCTCGAGACAGTGGGGCGGGATATAGCAATCAGCCCCAGCATTTT.

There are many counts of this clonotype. CDR3 protein: CASSQSRQSGVHF. The CDR3 region has the DNA TGTGCCAGCAGCCAATCCCGACAGTCGGGGGTCCACTTT. The chain joins TRBV4-2 to TRBJ1-6; a weak D match, TRBD1 (5 bases). The CDR3 consists of 13 residues. Trimming took 2 bases from V and 17 from J, leaving 16 bases between them. Germline V gene lookup returns CDR1 LGHNA and CDR2 YNFKEQ.

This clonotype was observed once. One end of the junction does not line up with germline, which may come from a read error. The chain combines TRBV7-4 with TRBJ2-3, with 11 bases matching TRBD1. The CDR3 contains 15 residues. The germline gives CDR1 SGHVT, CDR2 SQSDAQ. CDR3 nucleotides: TGTGCTACAAAAGGACAGGGGGCGAGCACAGATGCGCAGTATTTT. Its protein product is CATKGQGASTDAQYF.

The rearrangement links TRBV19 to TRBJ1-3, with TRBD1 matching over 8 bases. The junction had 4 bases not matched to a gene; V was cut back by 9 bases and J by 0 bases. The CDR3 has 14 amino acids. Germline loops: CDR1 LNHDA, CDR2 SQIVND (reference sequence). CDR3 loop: CASHTGGSGNTIYF. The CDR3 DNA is TGTGCCAGCCATACAGGGGGCTCTGGAAACACCATATATTTT.

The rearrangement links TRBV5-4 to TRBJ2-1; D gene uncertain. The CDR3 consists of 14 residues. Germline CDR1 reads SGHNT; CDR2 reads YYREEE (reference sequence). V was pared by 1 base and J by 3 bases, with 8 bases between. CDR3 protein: CASSLMTGYNEQFF. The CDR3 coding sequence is TGTGCCAGCAGCTTGATGACGGGCTACAATGAGCAGTTCTTC.

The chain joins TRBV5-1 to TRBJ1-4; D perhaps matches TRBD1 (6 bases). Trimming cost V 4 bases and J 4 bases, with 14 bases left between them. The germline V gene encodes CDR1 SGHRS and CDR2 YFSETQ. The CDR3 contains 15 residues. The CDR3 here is CASSQTGTLNEKLFF. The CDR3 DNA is TGCGCCAGCAGCCAGACCGGGACACTTAATGAAAAACTGTTTTTT.

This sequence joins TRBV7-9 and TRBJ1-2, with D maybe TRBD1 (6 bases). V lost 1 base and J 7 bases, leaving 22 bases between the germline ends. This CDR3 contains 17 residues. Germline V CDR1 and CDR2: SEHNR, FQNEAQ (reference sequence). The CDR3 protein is CASSLGRRLAGGGGYTF. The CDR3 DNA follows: TGTGCCAGCAGCTTAGGTCGTCGACTAGCGGGGGGCGGTGGCTACACCTTC.